This is a list of T cell receptor beta chains from one sample in a study of cytomegalovirus exposure and HLA in healthy donors. The assay was immunoSEQ multiplex PCR, and TCRdb's table has in-frame clones only and misses some. The top ten clones hold approximately 13% of a sample with 170,000 or so clones, around 78% of them seen once. Specimen: PBMCs. The receptors derive from a woman in her forties or fifties in good health and CMV-seropositive. Both conserved end residues are part of each CDR3. A D gene is named only where the DNA matches it firmly. The listing skips clone size in some rows; elsewhere it reads once, few, many or a size class.

abundance	d_gene	v_gene	j_gene	CDR3aa	CDR3nt
NA	NA	TRBV5-1	TRBJ1-1	CASSYVGATNTEAFF	TGCGCCAGCAGCTATGTGGGAGCGACGAACACTGAAGCTTTCTTT
NA	NA	TRBV9	TRBJ2-1	CASSTPGQSNEQFF	TGTGCCAGCAGCACGCCGGGACAATCCAATGAGCAGTTCTTC
NA	TRBD2	TRBV10-3	TRBJ2-1	CATQRGGNEQFF	TGTGCCACTCAGCGGGGGGGCAATGAGCAGTTCTTC
few	NA	TRBV5-4	TRBJ1-2	CASSLRPGVFANYGYTF	TGTGCCAGCAGCTTGAGACCAGGGGTTTTCGCTAACTATGGCTACACCTTC
NA	TRBD1	TRBV19	TRBJ1-1	CASKATGAFSTEAFF	TGTGCCAGTAAGGCGACAGGGGCGTTTAGCACTGAAGCTTTCTTT
few	NA	TRBV2	TRBJ2-3	CASSEDRRTDTQYF	TGTGCCAGCAGTGAAGACAGGCGCACAGATACGCAGTATTTT
NA	TRBD2	TRBV15	TRBJ2-3	CATSREEAGGLDTQYF	TGTGCCACCAGCAGAGAAGAAGCGGGGGGCTTAGATACGCAGTATTTT
NA	TRBD2	TRBV29-1	TRBJ2-1	CSVGGLAAYNEQFF	TGCAGCGTTGGAGGACTAGCGGCGTACAATGAGCAGTTCTTC
NA	NA	TRBV6-5	TRBJ2-7	CASSLGHYEQYF	TGTGCCAGCAGCCTTGGACACTACGAGCAGTACTTC
NA	TRBD2	TRBV15	TRBJ2-1	CATSLAVSYNEQFF	TGTGCCACCAGCCTAGCGGTGTCCTACAATGAGCAGTTCTTC
NA	NA	TRBV4-1	TRBJ2-3	CASSQEGGASTDTQYF	TGCGCCAGCAGCCAAGAAGGGGGGGCTAGCACAGATACGCAGTATTTT
NA	TRBD2	TRBV7-9	TRBJ2-1	CASSLRAGGSYNEQFF	TGTGCCAGCAGCTTAAGAGCGGGGGGCTCCTACAATGAGCAGTTCTTC
once	NA	TRBV5-1	TRBJ1-2	CASSLAAGGTGGYTF	TGCGCCAGCAGCTTGGCCGCGGGAGGAACGGGGGGCTACACCTTC
NA	NA	TRBV7-9	TRBJ1-6	CSSSKSTNSPLHF	TGTTCCAGCAGTAAGTCGACAAATTCACCCCTCCACTTT
NA	NA	TRBV10-3	TRBJ1-6	CAISESSGINSPLHF	TGTGCCATCAGTGAAAGCTCGGGGATCAATTCACCCCTCCACTTT
NA	TRBD1	TRBV7-2	TRBJ1-3	CASSLDRAGNTIYF	TGTGCCAGCAGTCTGGACAGGGCCGGAAACACCATATATTTT
NA	NA	TRBV5-1	TRBJ2-7	CASSLETTYEQYF	TGCGCCAGCAGCTTGGAGACAACTTACGAGCAGTACTTC
NA	TRBD1	TRBV11-3	TRBJ2-1	CASSPRGQGYNEQFF	TGTGCCAGCAGCCCCAGGGGGCAGGGTTACAATGAGCAGTTCTTC
NA	TRBD2	TRBV6-1	TRBJ2-2	CASIRTSFEAGELFF	TGTGCCAGCATCCGGACTAGCTTTGAGGCCGGGGAGCTGTTTTTT
once	NA	TRBV30	TRBJ1-3	CAWTTVGRPGNTIYF	TGTGCCTGGACGACCGTTGGGAGGCCTGGAAACACCATATATTTT
NA	NA	TRBV2	TRBJ1-2	CASGANYGYTF	TGTGCCAGCGGAGCTAACTATGGCTACACCTTC
NA	NA	TRBV19	TRBJ1-1	CASSIDNWNTEAFF	TGTGCCAGTAGTATAGACAATTGGAACACTGAAGCTTTCTTT
NA	NA	TRBV5-1	TRBJ2-7	CASSLLSNEQYF	TGCGCCAGCAGCTTATTGAGTAACGAGCAGTACTTC
few	NA	TRBV5-6	TRBJ1-6	CASSLEGVYNSPLHF	TGTGCCAGCAGCTTGGAAGGGGTGTATAATTCACCCCTCCACTTT
NA	NA	TRBV12-2	TRBJ2-1	CASRLAFSGVSYNEQFF	TGTGCAAGTCGCTTAGCCTTTAGCGGGGTCTCCTACAATGAGCAGTTCTTC
NA	TRBD1	TRBV27	TRBJ1-2	CASSPRQGAGGYTF	TGTGCCAGCAGTCCGCGACAGGGGGCAGGTGGCTACACCTTC
NA	TRBD2	TRBV7-9	TRBJ2-5	CASSFSGGLQETQYF	TGTGCCAGCAGCTTTAGCGGGGGGCTCCAAGAGACCCAGTACTTC